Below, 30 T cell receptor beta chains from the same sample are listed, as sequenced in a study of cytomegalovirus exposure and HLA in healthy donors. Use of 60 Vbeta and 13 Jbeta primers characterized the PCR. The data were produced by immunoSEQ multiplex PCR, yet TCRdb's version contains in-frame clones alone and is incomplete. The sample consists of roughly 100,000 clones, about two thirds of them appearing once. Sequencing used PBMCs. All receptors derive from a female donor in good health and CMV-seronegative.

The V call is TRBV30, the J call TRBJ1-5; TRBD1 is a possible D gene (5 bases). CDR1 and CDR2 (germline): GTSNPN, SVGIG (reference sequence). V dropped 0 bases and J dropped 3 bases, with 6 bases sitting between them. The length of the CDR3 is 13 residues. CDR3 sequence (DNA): TGTGCCTGGAGTGTACAGGCCAATCAGCCCCAGCATTTT. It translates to CAWSVQANQPQHF.

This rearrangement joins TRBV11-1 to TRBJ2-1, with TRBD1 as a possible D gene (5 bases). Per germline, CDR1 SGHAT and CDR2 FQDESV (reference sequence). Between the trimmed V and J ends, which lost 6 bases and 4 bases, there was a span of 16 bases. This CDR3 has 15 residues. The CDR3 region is CASSEDRQPYNEQFF. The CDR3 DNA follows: TGTGCCAGCAGTGAAGACAGACAACCGTACAATGAGCAGTTCTTC.

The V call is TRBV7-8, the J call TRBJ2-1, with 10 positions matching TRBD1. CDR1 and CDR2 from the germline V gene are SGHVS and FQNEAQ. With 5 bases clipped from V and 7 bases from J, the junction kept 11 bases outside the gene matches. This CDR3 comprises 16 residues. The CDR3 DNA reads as TGTGCCAGCAGCCCACCGGGACAGGGGATAGGGAATGAGCAGTTCTTC. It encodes CASSPPGQGIGNEQFF.

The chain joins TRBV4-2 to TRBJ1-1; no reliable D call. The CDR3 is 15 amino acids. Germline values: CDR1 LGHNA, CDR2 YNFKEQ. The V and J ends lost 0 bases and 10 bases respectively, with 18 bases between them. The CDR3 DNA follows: TGTGCCAGCAGCCAAGAAGTTATGGCCCTAGGCGGAGCTTTCTTT. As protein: CASSQEVMALGGAFF.

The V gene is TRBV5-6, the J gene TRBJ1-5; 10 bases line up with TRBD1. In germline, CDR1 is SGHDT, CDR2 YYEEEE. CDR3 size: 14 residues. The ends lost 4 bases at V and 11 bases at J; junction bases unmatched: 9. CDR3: CASSPGQGFRTQHF. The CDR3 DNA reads TGTGCCAGCAGCCCGGGACAGGGGTTTCGGACCCAGCATTTT.

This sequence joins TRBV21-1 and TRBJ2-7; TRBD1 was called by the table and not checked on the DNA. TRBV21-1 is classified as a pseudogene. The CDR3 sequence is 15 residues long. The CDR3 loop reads CASSKAPTGPHEQYF. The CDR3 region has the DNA TGTGCCAGCAGCAAAGCCCCGACAGGGCCCCACGAGCAGTACTTC.

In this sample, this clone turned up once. CDR3 DNA: TGTGCCAGTAGTCGGACGACGGGGGAGACCCAGTACTTC. Its translation is CASSRTTGETQYF. V gene TRBV19 combines with J gene TRBJ2-5, with D possibly TRBD2 on 5 matching bases. Deletions cut 5 bases from V and 5 bases from J, with 12 bases between. Germline-derived CDR1 and CDR2 are LNHDA and SQIVND (reference sequence). This CDR3 has 13 residues.

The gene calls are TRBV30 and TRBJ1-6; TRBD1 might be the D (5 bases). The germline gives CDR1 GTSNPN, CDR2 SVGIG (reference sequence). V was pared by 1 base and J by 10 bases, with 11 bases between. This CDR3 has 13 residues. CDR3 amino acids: CAWSGQGGSPLHF. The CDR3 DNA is TGTGCCTGGAGTGGCCAGGGTGGCTCACCCCTCCACTTT.

CDR3 nucleotide sequence: TGTGCCAGCAGTTGGGGGAGGGGGAACGGGGAGCTGTTTTTT. Translation gives CASSWGRGNGELFF. This chain uses TRBV27 with TRBJ2-2; D might be TRBD2 (7 bases). This CDR3 is 14 amino acids long. CDR1 is MNHEY, CDR2 SMNVEV, per germline (reference sequence). Trimming stripped 4 bases from V and 7 bases from J, with 13 bases between.

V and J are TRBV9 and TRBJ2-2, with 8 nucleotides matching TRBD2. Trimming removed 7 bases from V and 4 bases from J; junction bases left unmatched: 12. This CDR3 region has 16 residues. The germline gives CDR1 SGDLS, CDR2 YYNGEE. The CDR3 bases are TGTGCCAGCTGCCAGGAAGCGGGAGCGTCCACCGGGGAGCTGTTTTTT. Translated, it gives CASCQEAGASTGELFF.

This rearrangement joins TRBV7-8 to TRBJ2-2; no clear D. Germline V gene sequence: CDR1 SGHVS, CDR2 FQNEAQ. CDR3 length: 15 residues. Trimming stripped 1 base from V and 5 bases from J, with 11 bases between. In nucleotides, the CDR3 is TGTGCCAGCAGCTTAGGCCAAGCAAAAACCGGGGAGCTGTTTTTT. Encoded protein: CASSLGQAKTGELFF.

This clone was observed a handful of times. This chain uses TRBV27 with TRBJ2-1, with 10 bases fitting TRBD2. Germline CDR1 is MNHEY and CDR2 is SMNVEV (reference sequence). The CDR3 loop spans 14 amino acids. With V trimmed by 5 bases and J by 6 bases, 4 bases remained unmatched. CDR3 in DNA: TGTGCCAGCAGTCTTATAGCGGGAGGCAATGAGCAGTTCTTC. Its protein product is CASSLIAGGNEQFF.

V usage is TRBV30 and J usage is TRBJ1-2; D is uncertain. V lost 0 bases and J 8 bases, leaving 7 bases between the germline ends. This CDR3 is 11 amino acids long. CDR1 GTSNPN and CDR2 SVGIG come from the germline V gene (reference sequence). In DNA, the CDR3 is TGTGCCTGGAGTGTACGAGAAGGCTACACCTTC. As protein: CAWSVREGYTF.

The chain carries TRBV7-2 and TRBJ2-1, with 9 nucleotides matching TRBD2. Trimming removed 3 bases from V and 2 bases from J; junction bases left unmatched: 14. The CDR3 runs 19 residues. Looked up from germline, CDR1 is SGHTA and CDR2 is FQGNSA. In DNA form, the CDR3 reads TGTGCCAGCAGCTTCTCTGGGGGTAGCGGGAGTTCCCCCTACAATGAGCAGTTCTTC. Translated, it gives CASSFSGGSGSSPYNEQFF. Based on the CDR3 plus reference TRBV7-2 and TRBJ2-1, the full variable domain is GAGVSQSPSNKVTEKGKDVELRCDPISGHTALYWYRQSLGQGLEFLIYFQGNSAPDKSGLPSDRFSAERTGGSVSTLTIQRTQQEDSAVYLCASSFSGGSGSSPYNEQFFGPGTRLTVL.

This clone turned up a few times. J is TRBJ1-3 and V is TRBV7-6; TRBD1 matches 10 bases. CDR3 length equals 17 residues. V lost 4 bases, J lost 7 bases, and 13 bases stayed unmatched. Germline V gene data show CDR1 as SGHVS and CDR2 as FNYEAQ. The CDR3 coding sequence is TGTGCCAGCAGCTCTCGGTGGGGACAGGGGTTTTTTAACACCATATATTTT. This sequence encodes CASSSRWGQGFFNTIYF.

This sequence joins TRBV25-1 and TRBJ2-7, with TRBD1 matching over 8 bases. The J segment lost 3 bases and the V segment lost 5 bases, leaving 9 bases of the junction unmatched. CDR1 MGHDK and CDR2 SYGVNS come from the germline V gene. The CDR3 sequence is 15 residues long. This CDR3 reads CASSSTGGLIYEQYF. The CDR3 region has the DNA TGTGCCAGCAGTTCCACAGGGGGTCTAATCTACGAGCAGTACTTC.

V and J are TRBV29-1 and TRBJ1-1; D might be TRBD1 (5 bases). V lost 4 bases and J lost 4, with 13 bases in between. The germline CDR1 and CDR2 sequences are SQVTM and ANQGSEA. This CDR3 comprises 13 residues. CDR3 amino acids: CSVGRGDGTEAFF. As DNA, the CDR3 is TGCAGCGTTGGACGGGGGGACGGCACTGAAGCTTTCTTT.

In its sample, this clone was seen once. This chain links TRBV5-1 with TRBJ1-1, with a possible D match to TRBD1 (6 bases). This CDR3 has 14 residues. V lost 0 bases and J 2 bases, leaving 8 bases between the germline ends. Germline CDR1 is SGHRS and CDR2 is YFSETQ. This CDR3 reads CASSLGQDNTEAFF. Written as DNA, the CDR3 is TGCGCCAGCAGCTTGGGACAGGATAACACTGAAGCTTTCTTT.

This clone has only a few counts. The CDR3: CASSDIAGGPAREQYF. The DNA for the CDR3 is TGCGCCAGCAGTGATATAGCGGGAGGCCCGGCGAGGGAGCAGTACTTC. The chain employs TRBV10-2 and TRBJ2-7; 10 nucleotides align to TRBD2. The CDR3 sequence is 16 residues long. The junction had 12 bases not matched to a gene; V was cut back by 3 bases and J by 7 bases. Germline V CDR1 and CDR2: WSHSY, SAAADI.

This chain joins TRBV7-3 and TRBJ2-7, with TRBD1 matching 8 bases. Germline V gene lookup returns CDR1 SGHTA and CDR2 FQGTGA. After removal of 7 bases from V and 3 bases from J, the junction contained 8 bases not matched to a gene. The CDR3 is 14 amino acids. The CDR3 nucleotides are TGTGCCAGCACCCCAGGGGGCCTCTACTACGAGCAGTACTTC. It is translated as CASTPGGLYYEQYF. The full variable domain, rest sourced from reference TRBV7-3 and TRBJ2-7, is GAGVSQTPSNKVTEKGKYVELRCDPISGHTALYWYRQSLGQGPEFLIYFQGTGAADDSGLPNDRFFAVRPEGSVSTLKIQRTERGDSAVYLCASTPGGLYYEQYFGPGTRLTVT.

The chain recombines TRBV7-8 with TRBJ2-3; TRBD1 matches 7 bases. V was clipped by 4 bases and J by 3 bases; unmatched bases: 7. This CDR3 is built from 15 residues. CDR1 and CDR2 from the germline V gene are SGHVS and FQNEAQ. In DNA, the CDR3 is TGTGCCAGCAGCTGGGGACAGCAGTTTACAGATACGCAGTATTTT. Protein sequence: CASSWGQQFTDTQYF.

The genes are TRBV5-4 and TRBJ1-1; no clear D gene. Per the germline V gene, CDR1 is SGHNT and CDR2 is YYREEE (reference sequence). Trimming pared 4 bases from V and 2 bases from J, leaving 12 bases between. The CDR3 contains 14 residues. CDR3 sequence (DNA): TGTGCCAGCAGCACCACTCTTTTAAACACTGAAGCTTTCTTT. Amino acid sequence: CASSTTLLNTEAFF.

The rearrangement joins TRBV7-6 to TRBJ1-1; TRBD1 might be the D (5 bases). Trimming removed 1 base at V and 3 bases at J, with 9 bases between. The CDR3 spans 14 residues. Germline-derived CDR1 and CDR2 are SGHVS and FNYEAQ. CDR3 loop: CASSLGQGYTEAFF. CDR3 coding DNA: TGTGCCAGCAGCTTAGGGCAGGGTTACACTGAAGCTTTCTTT.

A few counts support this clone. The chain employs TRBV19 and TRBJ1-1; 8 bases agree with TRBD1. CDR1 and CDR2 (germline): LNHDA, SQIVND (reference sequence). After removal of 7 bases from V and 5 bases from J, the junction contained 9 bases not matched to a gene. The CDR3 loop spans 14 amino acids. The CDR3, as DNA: TGTGCCAGTAAAGATGGACAGGGCGGTACTGAAGCTTTCTTT. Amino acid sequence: CASKDGQGGTEAFF.

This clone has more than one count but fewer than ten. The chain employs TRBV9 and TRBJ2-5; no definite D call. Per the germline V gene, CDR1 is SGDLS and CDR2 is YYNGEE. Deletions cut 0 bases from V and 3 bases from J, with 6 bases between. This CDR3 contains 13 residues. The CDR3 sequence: CASSVGPEETQYF. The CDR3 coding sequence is TGTGCCAGCAGCGTAGGTCCAGAAGAGACCCAGTACTTC.

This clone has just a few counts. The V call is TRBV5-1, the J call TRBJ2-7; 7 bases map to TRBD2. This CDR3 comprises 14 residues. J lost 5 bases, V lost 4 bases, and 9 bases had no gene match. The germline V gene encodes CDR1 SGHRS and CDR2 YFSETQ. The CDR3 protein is CASSPLGGVDEQYF. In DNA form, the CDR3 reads TGCGCCAGCAGCCCTTTGGGGGGGGTGGACGAGCAGTACTTC.

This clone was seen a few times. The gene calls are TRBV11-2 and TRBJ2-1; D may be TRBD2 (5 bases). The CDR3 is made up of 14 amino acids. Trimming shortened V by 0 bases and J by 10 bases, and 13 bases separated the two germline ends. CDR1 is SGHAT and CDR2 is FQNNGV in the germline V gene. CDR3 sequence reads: CASSLDLSLDEQFF. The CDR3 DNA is TGTGCCAGCAGCTTAGATCTTTCACTAGACGAGCAGTTCTTC.

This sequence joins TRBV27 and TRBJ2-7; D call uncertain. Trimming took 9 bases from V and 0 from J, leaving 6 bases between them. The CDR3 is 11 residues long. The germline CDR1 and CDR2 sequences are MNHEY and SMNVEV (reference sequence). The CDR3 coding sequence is TGTGCCAGTACTTTCTCCTACGAGCAGTACTTC. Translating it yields CASTFSYEQYF.

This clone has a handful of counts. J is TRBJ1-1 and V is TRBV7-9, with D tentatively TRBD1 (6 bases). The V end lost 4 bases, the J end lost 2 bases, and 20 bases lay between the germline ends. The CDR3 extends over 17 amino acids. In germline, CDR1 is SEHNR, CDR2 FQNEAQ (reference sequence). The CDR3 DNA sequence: TGTGCCAGCAGCTCCCCCCCGGGGGGGCTATATAACACTGAAGCTTTCTTT. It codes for CASSSPPGGLYNTEAFF.

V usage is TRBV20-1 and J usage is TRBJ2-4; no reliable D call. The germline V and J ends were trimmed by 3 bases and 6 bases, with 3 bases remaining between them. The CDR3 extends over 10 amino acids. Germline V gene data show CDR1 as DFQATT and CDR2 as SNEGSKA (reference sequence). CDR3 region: CSASSNIQYF. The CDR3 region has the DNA TGCAGTGCTAGCTCAAACATTCAGTACTTC.